A single sample gave rise to the 30 T cell receptor beta chains below, sequenced in a study of blood T cell repertoires in COVID-19. The method was immunoSEQ multiplex PCR; TCRdb's version includes in-frame clones alone and lacks a portion of them. The sample holds about 240,000 clones, 87% seen once. Material for sequencing was PBMCs or T cells enriched from blood (not recorded which). These receptors were obtained from a woman in her thirties with acute COVID-19.

The chain couples TRBV27 to TRBJ1-4; D is ambiguous. This CDR3 region has 13 residues. Between the trimmed V and J ends, which lost 6 bases and 7 bases, there was a span of 12 bases. Germline V gene data show CDR1 as MNHEY and CDR2 as SMNVEV (reference sequence). Here the CDR3 reads CASRSSRSEKLFF. Written as DNA, the CDR3 is TGTGCCAGCAGGTCCTCCCGGAGTGAAAAACTGTTTTTT.

This chain connects TRBV5-1 to TRBJ1-5; D is uncertain. Germline V gene sequence: CDR1 SGHRS, CDR2 YFSETQ. V lost 4 bases to trimming and J lost 4 bases, with 12 bases between them. CDR3 length equals 14 residues. Here the CDR3 reads CASSPAGGNQPQHF. In DNA form, the CDR3 reads TGCGCCAGCAGCCCCGCCGGCGGGAATCAGCCCCAGCATTTT.

The rearrangement links TRBV7-2 to TRBJ2-1, with D maybe TRBD2 (5 bases). The V end lost 2 bases, the J end lost 5 bases, and 13 bases lay between the germline ends. This CDR3 spans 15 amino acids. Per the germline V gene, CDR1 is SGHTA and CDR2 is FQGNSA. CDR3 DNA: TGTGCCAGCAGCTTAAATCCGCTAGCTAACAATGAGCAGTTCTTC. Its translation is CASSLNPLANNEQFF.

The V gene is TRBV5-4, the J gene TRBJ2-7; 14 nucleotides align to TRBD2. After removal of 2 bases from V and 0 bases from J, the junction contained 4 bases not matched to a gene. The CDR3 contains 17 residues. The germline CDR1 and CDR2 sequences are SGHNT and YYREEE (reference sequence). The CDR3 protein is CASSFPGLAGGSYEQYF. The CDR3 nucleotides are TGTGCCAGCAGCTTCCCCGGACTAGCGGGGGGCTCCTACGAGCAGTACTTC.

V is TRBV6-6 and J is TRBJ1-3; no firm D call. Germline CDR1 and CDR2: MNHNY and SVGAGI (reference sequence). Trimming pared 10 bases from V and 2 bases from J, leaving 15 bases between. This CDR3 is built from 14 residues. This chain's CDR3 is CATSPGGAGNTIYF. The CDR3 region has the DNA TGTGCCACCAGCCCGGGAGGCGCTGGAAACACCATATATTTT.

The chain combines TRBV28 with TRBJ1-6; D gene unclear. Germline V gene sequence: CDR1 MDHEN, CDR2 SYDVKM. The V gene lost 4 bases and the J gene lost 8 bases, with 6 bases spanning the gap. CDR3 length equals 12 residues. This CDR3 reads CASSSLYSPLHF. CDR3 nucleotide sequence: TGTGCCAGCAGTTCCCTGTATTCACCCCTCCACTTT.

This clone was counted at least ten times. The rearrangement uses TRBV5-5 and TRBJ1-5; a possible D gene is TRBD1 (5 bases). Trimming stripped 3 bases from V and 1 base from J, with 11 bases between. CDR3 length: 15 amino acids. Looked up from germline, CDR1 is SGHKS and CDR2 is YYEKEE (reference sequence). CDR3 nucleotides: TGTGCCAGCAGCTCTTGGGGGGAGAGCAATCAGCCCCAGCATTTT. Amino acids: CASSSWGESNQPQHF.

The V and J genes are TRBV5-1 and TRBJ1-2, with 10 bases fitting TRBD1. The V gene end was trimmed by 0 bases and the J gene end by 8 bases; junction bases not matched to a gene: 7. This CDR3 is built from 15 residues. In germline, CDR1 is SGHRS, CDR2 YFSETQ. CDR3 nucleotides: TGCGCCAGCAGCTTGGCCCCGGACAGGGGGAAAGGCTACACCTTC. This gives the protein CASSLAPDRGKGYTF.

This clone was seen a few times. V usage is TRBV18 and J usage is TRBJ1-1; 7 bases fit TRBD1. Unmatched junction bases numbered 4, after V lost 0 bases and J lost 0 bases. CDR1 is KGHSH and CDR2 is LQKENI in the germline V gene. This CDR3 contains 16 residues. CDR3 DNA: TGTGCCAGCTCACCACCAGGACAGGCGGTGAACACTGAAGCTTTCTTT. This gives the protein CASSPPGQAVNTEAFF.

The rearrangement joins TRBV9 to TRBJ1-1; D remains ambiguous. Germline V lookup: CDR1 SGDLS, CDR2 YYNGEE. This CDR3 is built from 14 residues. The V end was cut by 5 bases, the J end by 4 bases, with 15 bases between. Here the CDR3 reads CASSPRESPTEAFF. DNA for the CDR3: TGTGCCAGCAGTCCTCGAGAGTCTCCCACTGAAGCTTTCTTT. Variable domain in full (rest from reference TRBV9 and TRBJ1-1): DSGVTQTPKHLITATGQRVTLRCSPRSGDLSVYWYQQSLDQGLQFLIQYYNGEERAKGNILERFSAQQFPDLHSELNLSSLELGDSALYFCASSPRESPTEAFFGQGTRLTVV.

This chain connects TRBV3-1 (or the pseudogene TRBV3-2) to TRBJ1-6; tentatively, D is TRBD1 (5 bases). This CDR3 comprises 13 residues. Trimming pared 4 bases from V and 8 bases from J, leaving 9 bases between. Looked up from germline, CDR1 is LGHDT and CDR2 is YNNKEL (reference sequence). In nucleotides, the CDR3 is TGTGCCAGCAGCCGTCGGGGGGATTCACCCCTCCACTTT. This encodes CASSRRGDSPLHF.

This chain connects TRBV6-5 to TRBJ1-3; D is unresolved. V lost 6 bases to trimming and J lost 0 bases, with 6 bases between them. The CDR3 sequence is 13 residues long. CDR1 is MNHEY, CDR2 SVGAGI, per germline. CDR3 nucleotide sequence: TGTGCCAGCAGGCAGCGCTCTGGAAACACCATATATTTT. Its translation: CASRQRSGNTIYF.

The V gene is TRBV4-2, the J gene TRBJ2-7; tentative D call: TRBD1 (5 bases). Germline lookup yields CDR1 LGHNA and CDR2 YNFKEQ. CDR3 size: 14 residues. V lost 3 bases to trimming and J lost 0 bases, with 9 bases between them. The CDR3 nucleotides are TGTGCCAGCAGCCATAGGGGCAACTCCTACGAGCAGTACTTC. Its protein product is CASSHRGNSYEQYF.

The CDR3 DNA sequence: TGTGCCAGCAGCTTAGGAGACAAAAGCAATCAGCCCCAGCATTTT. Encoded protein: CASSLGDKSNQPQHF. The chain combines TRBV7-9 with TRBJ1-5, with D unresolved. V was shortened by 1 base and J by 1 base, with 8 bases between the two germline ends. Germline V gives CDR1 SEHNR, CDR2 FQNEAQ (reference sequence). The CDR3 runs to 15 residues.

CDR3 in DNA: TGCGCCAGCAGCCATAACGACAGGGTTGGGCAGCCCCAGCATTTT. Translated: CASSHNDRVGQPQHF. V usage is TRBV4-1 and J usage is TRBJ1-5, with TRBD1 identical over 7 bases. The germline V gene encodes CDR1 MGHRA and CDR2 YSYEKL. The CDR3 runs to 15 residues. J was trimmed by 7 bases and V by 3 bases; bases with no gene match: 9.

The CDR3 DNA sequence: TGTGCCAGCAGCCCTTTTGGCGGGGGGGAATACAATGAGCAGTTCTTC. Translating it yields CASSPFGGGEYNEQFF. This chain connects TRBV6-2 or TRBV6-3 to TRBJ2-1; 9 nucleotides match TRBD2. This CDR3 has 16 amino acids. Germline CDR1 and CDR2: MNHEY and SVGEGT. The V segment lost 6 bases and the J segment 4 bases; nucleotides outside the gene matches: 10.

V usage is TRBV7-2 and J usage is TRBJ2-1, with D unclear. V lost 2 bases to trimming and J lost 10 bases, with 6 bases between them. The germline gives CDR1 SGHTA, CDR2 FQGNSA. This CDR3 spans 11 amino acids. The CDR3 DNA is TGTGCCAGCAGCTTAACATACGAGCAGTTCTTC. It translates to CASSLTYEQFF.

The chain employs TRBV10-3 and TRBJ2-1; 9 nucleotides line up with TRBD2. The CDR3 is 17 residues long. After removal of 0 bases from V and 9 bases from J, the junction contained 12 bases not matched to a gene. CDR1 and CDR2 (germline): ENHRY, SYGVKD. The CDR3 here is CAISESPLAGLWGEQFF. The CDR3 coding sequence is TGTGCCATCAGTGAGTCGCCCCTAGCGGGGCTATGGGGTGAGCAGTTCTTC.

In this sample, this clone turned up once. The V gene is TRBV6-5, the J gene TRBJ1-1, with D maybe TRBD1 (5 bases). The V end was cut by 6 bases, the J end by 3 bases, with 17 bases between. This CDR3 is 15 amino acids long. The V gene's germline CDR1 is MNHEY and CDR2 SVGAGI. As DNA, the CDR3 is TGTGCCAGCAGCATCAGCGGGGGTTTGGACACTGAAGCTTTCTTT. Its protein product is CASSISGGLDTEAFF.

The chain links TRBV10-2 to TRBJ1-3; no firm D call. Germline V gene sequence: CDR1 WSHSY, CDR2 SAAADI. The CDR3 runs to 15 residues. Trimming removed 0 bases at V and 0 bases at J, with 6 bases between. This CDR3 reads CASSESRSSGNTIYF. The CDR3 nucleotides read TGCGCCAGCAGTGAGTCCCGCAGCTCTGGAAACACCATATATTTT.

The chain employs TRBV9 and TRBJ2-2; D possibly corresponds to TRBD2 (6 bases). This CDR3 contains 18 residues. Trimming took off 0 bases at V and 0 bases at J, with 15 bases between the two ends. Germline assignment: CDR1 SGDLS and CDR2 YYNGEE. The DNA for the CDR3 is TGTGCCAGCAGCGTAGGGGAGGAGGGGTACGCGAACACCGGGGAGCTGTTTTTT. Its protein product is CASSVGEEGYANTGELFF. Full variable domain (rest looked up from reference TRBV9 and TRBJ2-2): DSGVTQTPKHLITATGQRVTLRCSPRSGDLSVYWYQQSLDQGLQFLIQYYNGEERAKGNILERFSAQQFPDLHSELNLSSLELGDSALYFCASSVGEEGYANTGELFFGEGSRLTVL.

Regarding this clone: Germline is not matched at one junction end, which may reflect a read error. The rearrangement joins TRBV5-1 to TRBJ1-6, with 8 bases matching TRBD1. The CDR3 has 16 amino acids. From germline, CDR1 is SGHRS and CDR2 YFSETQ. CDR3 protein: CASSPDRVNPYSPLHF. DNA of the CDR3: TGCGCCAGCAGCCCGGACAGGGTGAACCCCTATTCGCCCCTCCACTTT.

This sequence joins TRBV7-9 and TRBJ1-4, with D maybe TRBD1 (5 bases). V lost 4 bases, J lost 7 bases, and 13 bases lay in between. From germline, CDR1 is SEHNR and CDR2 FQNEAQ (reference sequence). This CDR3 contains 14 residues. The CDR3: CASSSGQGGEKLFF. The CDR3 DNA reads as TGTGCCAGCAGCTCTGGGCAGGGCGGTGAAAAACTGTTTTTT.

The V and J genes are TRBV5-4 and TRBJ1-2; weak D call: TRBD1 (6 bases). CDR1 is SGHNT, CDR2 YYREEE, per germline (reference sequence). Trimming cost V 5 bases and J 6 bases, with 14 bases left between them. The CDR3 is made up of 13 amino acids. CDR3 nucleotides: TGTGCCAGCAGGAGCCGGGACAACGATGGCTACACCTTC. It specifies CASRSRDNDGYTF.

CDR3 sequence (DNA): TGTGCCAGCAGCACGCGACAGGGGGTTCTACACGAGCAGTACTTC. It encodes CASSTRQGVLHEQYF. The chain is built from TRBV7-6 and TRBJ2-7; 9 bases match TRBD1. V trimming: 5 bases; J trimming: 5 bases; junction bases outside the gene matches: 10. The CDR3 is 15 amino acids. CDR1 SGHVS and CDR2 FNYEAQ come from the germline V gene.

The chain carries TRBV20-1 and TRBJ2-7; TRBD2 is a possible D gene (6 bases). The CDR3 runs 12 residues. V was trimmed by 3 bases and J by 3 bases, leaving 9 bases between them. In germline, CDR1 is DFQATT, CDR2 SNEGSKA (reference sequence). The DNA of the CDR3 is TGCAGTGCTAGTCCCGGGGGCTACGAGCAGTACTTC. It is translated as CSASPGGYEQYF.

The chain uses TRBV7-2 and TRBJ2-3, with 8 bases aligning to TRBD2. The CDR3 is 14 residues long. Losses at the gene ends were 3 bases for V and 4 bases for J; bases not matched to a gene: 3. CDR1 SGHTA and CDR2 FQGNSA come from the germline V gene. This CDR3 reads CASSFRTSSDTQYF. The CDR3 nucleotides are TGTGCCAGCAGCTTCCGGACTAGCTCAGATACGCAGTATTTT.

The rearrangement joins TRBV4-1 to TRBJ1-5, with D hard to call. With 4 bases removed from V and 6 bases from J, the gap between germline ends came to 10 bases. This CDR3 region has 13 residues. Per germline, CDR1 MGHRA and CDR2 YSYEKL. CDR3 nucleotide sequence: TGCGCCAGCAGCCGACGACTTCGTCAGCCCCAGCATTTT. Translated: CASSRRLRQPQHF.

The rearrangement uses TRBV27 and TRBJ1-1; no clear D. There are 12 residues in the CDR3. Trimming pared 6 bases from V and 9 bases from J, leaving 14 bases between. Germline V gene data show CDR1 as MNHEY and CDR2 as SMNVEV (reference sequence). The CDR3 spells CASSAGSAKAFF. The CDR3 bases are TGTGCCAGCAGCGCCGGCAGCGCCAAAGCTTTCTTT.

V and J are TRBV5-1 and TRBJ2-7; D gene unclear. Trimming shortened V by 2 bases and J by 5 bases, and 8 bases separated the two germline ends. Germline CDR1 and CDR2: SGHRS and YFSETQ. The CDR3 totals 12 residues. In DNA form, the CDR3 reads TGCGCCAGCAGCTTAAGCCCCCACGAGCAGTACTTC. This encodes CASSLSPHEQYF.